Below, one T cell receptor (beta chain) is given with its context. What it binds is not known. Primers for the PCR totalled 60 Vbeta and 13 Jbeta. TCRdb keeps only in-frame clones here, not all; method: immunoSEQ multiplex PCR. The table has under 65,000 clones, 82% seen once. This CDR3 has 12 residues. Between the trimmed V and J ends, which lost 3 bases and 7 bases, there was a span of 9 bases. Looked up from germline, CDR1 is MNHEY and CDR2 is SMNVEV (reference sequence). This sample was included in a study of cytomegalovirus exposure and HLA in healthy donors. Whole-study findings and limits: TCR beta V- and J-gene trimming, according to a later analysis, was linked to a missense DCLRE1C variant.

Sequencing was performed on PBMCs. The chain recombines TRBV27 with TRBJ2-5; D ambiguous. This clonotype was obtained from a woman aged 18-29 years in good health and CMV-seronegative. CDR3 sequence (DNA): TGTGCCAGCAGTTTCCATTCGGGGACCCAGTACTTC. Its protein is CASSFHSGTQYF.